The 18 T cell receptor beta chains given below trace back to one sample, sequenced in a study of blood T cell repertoires in COVID-19. Produced via immunoSEQ multiplex PCR; TCRdb's table is partial and in-frame only. Of fewer than 250,000 clones listed, just under 85% are singletons. The sequenced material came from peripheral blood. These receptors all come from a woman between 45 and 60 years old with active or convalescent COVID-19.

This rearrangement joins TRBV3-1 (or the pseudogene TRBV3-2) to TRBJ1-5; D possibly corresponds to TRBD1 (6 bases). V was trimmed by 0 bases and J by 7 bases, leaving 13 bases between them. From germline, CDR1 is LGHDT and CDR2 YNNKEL (reference sequence). CDR3 length: 15 residues. The CDR3 DNA reads TGTGCCAGCAGCCAAGATGGGGGGGCGAGACAGCCCCAGCATTTT. Translating it yields CASSQDGGARQPQHF.

This chain links TRBV11-3 with TRBJ2-1; TRBD2 matches at 8 bases. There are 15 residues in the CDR3. Germline trimming cut 1 base from V and 8 bases from J; bases unmatched to any gene: 7. Germline-derived CDR1 and CDR2 are SGHNT and YENEEA. CDR3 DNA: TGTGCCAGCAGCTTAGTGGTTAGCGGGGCGGATGAGCAGTTCTTC. Protein sequence: CASSLVVSGADEQFF.

The chain carries TRBV27 and TRBJ1-1; 9 bases are shared with TRBD1. The ends lost 5 bases at V and 1 base at J; junction bases unmatched: 11. CDR1 is MNHEY, CDR2 SMNVEV, per germline (reference sequence). This CDR3 region has 17 residues. CDR3 sequence: CASSRFRDRVANTEAFF. As DNA, the CDR3 is TGTGCCAGCAGTCGCTTCCGGGACAGGGTTGCGAACACTGAAGCTTTCTTT.

The CDR3 here is CASSSHSSGGGSPLHF. DNA of the CDR3: TGTGCCAGCAGCTCCCATTCTAGTGGGGGAGGGTCACCCCTCCACTTT. This rearrangement joins TRBV7-9 to TRBJ1-6; a weak D match, TRBD1 (5 bases). The CDR3 is 16 residues long. V lost 4 bases, J lost 10 bases, and 20 bases lay in between. The V gene's germline CDR1 is SEHNR and CDR2 FQNEAQ (reference sequence). The full variable domain, with the rest looked up from reference TRBV7-9 and TRBJ1-6, is DTGVSQNPRHKITKRGQNVTFRCDPISEHNRLYWYRQTLGQGPEFLTYFQNEAQLEKSRLLSDRFSAERPKGSFSTLEIQRTEQGDSAMYLCASSSHSSGGGSPLHFGNGTRLTVT.

The V and J genes are TRBV2 and TRBJ1-6; D unclear. This CDR3 has 13 amino acids. CDR1 and CDR2 from the germline V gene are SNHLY and FYNNEI. V shed 3 bases and J shed 7 bases, with 7 bases lying between them. The CDR3 region has the DNA TGTGCCAGCAGTGATAGTGTGAATTCACCCCTCCACTTT. The encoded protein is CASSDSVNSPLHF.

In this sample, this clone turned up a few times. V usage is TRBV19 and J usage is TRBJ1-2; D gene uncertain. The germline V gene has CDR1 LNHDA and CDR2 SQIVND (reference sequence). Trimming took 3 bases from V and 7 from J, leaving 6 bases between them. The CDR3 sequence is 11 residues long. This chain's CDR3 is CASSIAGGYTF. The CDR3 region has the DNA TGTGCCAGTAGTATTGCCGGTGGCTACACCTTC.

This chain joins TRBV7-9 and TRBJ1-5, with D maybe TRBD1 (6 bases). The CDR3 is made up of 15 amino acids. Germline V gives CDR1 SEHNR, CDR2 FQNEAQ (reference sequence). With 1 base removed from V and 3 bases from J, the gap between germline ends came to 10 bases. The CDR3: CASSLVSGDNQPQHF. CDR3 nucleotide sequence: TGTGCCAGCAGCTTAGTTTCAGGGGACAATCAGCCCCAGCATTTT.

J is TRBJ1-6 and V is TRBV7-9, with 9 bases fitting TRBD1. The germline gives CDR1 SEHNR, CDR2 FQNEAQ (reference sequence). The CDR3 contains 17 residues. J was trimmed by 7 bases and V by 2 bases; bases with no gene match: 9. CDR3 sequence: CASSLFQQGAVNSPLHF. CDR3 sequence (DNA): TGTGCCAGCAGCTTATTTCAACAGGGGGCAGTGAATTCACCCCTCCACTTT.

V gene TRBV4-1 combines with J gene TRBJ1-4; D possibly corresponds to TRBD1 (6 bases). The V gene's germline CDR1 is MGHRA and CDR2 YSYEKL. The V gene lost 8 bases and the J gene lost 8 bases, with 21 bases spanning the gap. The CDR3 sequence is 15 residues long. For the CDR3, the DNA is TGCGCCAGCGGCCTCTACAGGGCTCCAGGGGAAAAACTGTTTTTT. Encoded protein: CASGLYRAPGEKLFF.

Only one count was recorded for this clone. This chain links TRBV14 with TRBJ1-1; 10 bases are shared with TRBD1. V trimming: 5 bases; J trimming: 5 bases; junction bases outside the gene matches: 5. Per germline, CDR1 SGHDN and CDR2 FVKESK. The CDR3 spans 14 residues. The CDR3 reads CASSLGQGFTEAFF. CDR3 nucleotide sequence: TGTGCCAGCAGCTTGGGACAGGGGTTTACTGAAGCTTTCTTT.

J is TRBJ2-3 and V is TRBV11-2; 7 positions agree with TRBD2. V lost 1 base to trimming and J lost 6 bases; unmatched junction nucleotides: 10. From germline, CDR1 is SGHAT and CDR2 FQNNGV. The CDR3 has 16 residues. The CDR3 sequence is CASSLGAREFRDTQYF. The CDR3 bases are TGTGCCAGCAGCTTAGGAGCGCGGGAGTTTAGGGATACGCAGTATTTT.

The V call is TRBV18, the J call TRBJ1-4; D is uncertain. Trimming took 2 bases from V and 0 from J, leaving 4 bases between them. The CDR3 has 14 residues. Germline lookup yields CDR1 KGHSH and CDR2 LQKENI. The CDR3 DNA reads as TGTGCCAGCTCACCATCCACAACTAATGAAAAACTGTTTTTT. It translates to CASSPSTTNEKLFF.

The J gene is TRBJ1-4, the V gene TRBV19, with 9 bases aligning to TRBD1. V was clipped by 5 bases and J by 1 base; unmatched bases: 5. The CDR3 is 16 amino acids. CDR1 and CDR2 from the germline V gene are LNHDA and SQIVND (reference sequence). CDR3 in DNA: TGTGCCAGTAGTCCGGGACAGGGTCAAACTAATGAAAAACTGTTTTTT. It yields the protein CASSPGQGQTNEKLFF.

On this clone: At one end the junction does not follow the germline gene, possibly because of a read error. J is TRBJ2-2 and V is TRBV19, with TRBD2 identical over 10 bases. CDR3 length equals 15 residues. Germline V gene lookup returns CDR1 LNHDA and CDR2 SQIVND (reference sequence). CDR3: CASRIAGGGTGELFF. In DNA, the CDR3 is TGTGCCAGTAGAATAGCGGGAGGTGGTACCGGGGAGCTGTTTTTT.

CDR3 protein: CASSDRTGYTEAFF. CDR3 coding DNA: TGTGCCAGCAGTGATCGGACAGGGTACACTGAAGCTTTCTTT. The chain employs TRBV6-1 and TRBJ1-1; 8 bases map to TRBD1. This CDR3 is 14 amino acids long. The germline CDR1 and CDR2 sequences are MNHNS and SASEGT. J was trimmed by 3 bases and V by 3 bases; bases with no gene match: 3.

The rearrangement joins TRBV15 to TRBJ2-2; TRBD2 agrees at 9 bases. V shed 0 bases and J 7 bases; nucleotides not matched to a gene: 9. This CDR3 contains 17 residues. From germline, CDR1 is LNHNV and CDR2 YYDKDF (reference sequence). The CDR3 sequence: CATSRDRAGGRGGELFF. Written as DNA, the CDR3 is TGTGCCACCAGCAGAGATCGAGCGGGAGGACGGGGCGGGGAGCTGTTTTTT.

This clone was seen more than once but under ten times. V usage is TRBV13 and J usage is TRBJ1-6; D is ambiguous. The germline CDR1 and CDR2 sequences are PRHDT and FYEKMQ (reference sequence). Trimming removed 2 bases at V and 12 bases at J, with 5 bases between. The CDR3 length is 11 residues. In nucleotides, the CDR3 is TGTGCCAGCAGCTTACGGGGACCCCTCCACTTT. Protein sequence: CASSLRGPLHF.

This clone is a singleton in its sample. The chain joins TRBV30 to TRBJ1-3; D perhaps matches TRBD1 (5 bases). Per the germline V gene, CDR1 is GTSNPN and CDR2 is SVGIG (reference sequence). The CDR3 covers 14 residues. With 2 bases removed from V and 0 bases from J, the gap between germline ends came to 8 bases. The CDR3 here is CAWSLGASGNTIYF. CDR3 coding DNA: TGTGCCTGGAGTCTAGGGGCCTCTGGAAACACCATATATTTT. Using reference TRBV30 and TRBJ1-3 for the parts outside the CDR3, the full variable domain is SQTIHQWPATLVQPVGSPLSLECTVEGTSNPNLYWYRQAAGRGLQLLFYSVGIGQISSEVPQNLSASRPQDRQFILSSKKLLLSDSGFYLCAWSLGASGNTIYFGEGSWLTVV.